The rows below give T cell receptor beta chains drawn from one sample of a study of CD8+CD57+ T cells in acquired aplastic anemia. Using its own MiXCR run on the reads, TCRdb lists one record per CDR3 protein. The profile shows 120,000 or so distinct CDR3 sequences, about 43% of them singletons. Sequencing was carried out using sorted CD4+, CD8+, or CD8+CD57+ T cells (not recorded which) from PBMCs. The receptors stem from a human donor with aplastic anemia. Each CDR3 is given with its conserved first and last residue. Fields, in order: clone size, V gene, J gene, D gene, CDR3 protein, CDR3 DNA. D genes are given only for firm matches. Clone sizes are given selectively: once, few, many, or a class where the clone is expanded.

many,TRBV7-2,TRBJ1-2,.,CASSLAQTGTHYGYTF,TGTGCCAGCAGCTTAGCGCAAACAGGGACCCACTATGGCTACACCTTC
.,TRBV5-1,TRBJ1-1,.,CASGDFGDTEAFF,TGCGCCAGCGGCGACTTTGGGGACACTGAAGCTTTCTTT
few,TRBV18,TRBJ1-1,.,CASSPERSLAEAFF,TGTGCCAGCTCACCAGAGAGAAGTTTGGCTGAAGCTTTCTTT
.,TRBV20-1,TRBJ1-2,TRBD1,CSQSKEAGGWGYTF,TGCAGCCAATCAAAGGAAGCAGGGGGTTGGGGCTACACCTTC
.,TRBV18,TRBJ2-2,.,CASSRDGTNTGELFF,TGTGCCAGCTCACGGGACGGGACGAACACCGGGGAGCTGTTTTTT
many,TRBV2,TRBJ1-3,.,CASSSGSSGNTIYF,TGTGCCAGCAGTTCGGGCAGCTCTGGAAACACCATATATTTT
.,TRBV4-2,TRBJ2-7,TRBD2,CASSLRPGGGEYKQYF,TGTGCCAGCAGCCTCCGCCCCGGGGGGGGAGAATACAAGCAGTACTTC
.,TRBV7-9,TRBJ1-1,.,CASMGFLNTEAFF,TGTGCCAGCATGGGATTTTTGAACACTGAAGCTTTCTTT
many,TRBV11-2,TRBJ1-2,TRBD1,CASSLDRQGGGYTF,TGTGCCAGCAGCTTAGACCGACAGGGGGGAGGCTACACCTTC
many,TRBV20-1,TRBJ1-2,TRBD1,CSATGTGVGYTF,TGCAGTGCTACAGGGACAGGGGTTGGCTACACCTTC
.,TRBV10-2,TRBJ1-1,.,CASHRSTANTEAFF,TGCGCCAGTCATAGGAGCACAGCAAACACTGAAGCTTTCTTT
many,TRBV4-2,TRBJ2-3,TRBD2,CASSQETASGGRADTQYF,TGTGCCAGCAGCCAAGAGACGGCTAGCGGGGGGAGGGCAGATACGCAGTATTTT
.,TRBV6-1,TRBJ2-7,.,CASSLYGFEQYF,TGTGCCAGCAGCCTGTACGGCTTTGAGCAGTACTTC
.,TRBV20-1,TRBJ1-2,TRBD1,CSAGQGTYGYTF,TGCAGTGCTGGACAGGGGACCTATGGCTACACCTTC
few,TRBV9,TRBJ2-2,TRBD2,CASSASGGTFTGELFF,TGTGCCAGCAGCGCTAGCGGGGGCACGTTCACCGGGGAGCTGTTTTTT
.,TRBV10-1,TRBJ2-1,.,CASSLGYRQGVYNEQFF,TGCGCCAGCAGCTTGGGTTATCGGCAGGGTGTCTACAATGAGCAGTTCTTC
many,TRBV6-1,TRBJ2-7,TRBD1,CASSALSQGARLEQYF,TGTGCCAGCAGTGCCCTCAGTCAGGGGGCGCGACTCGAGCAGTACTTC
few,TRBV12-3/TRBV12-4,TRBJ1-4,.,CGSRLNEKLFF,TGTGGCAGCAGACTCAATGAAAAACTGTTTTTT
many,TRBV15,TRBJ2-6,.,CATSSRGSGANVLTF,TGTGCCACCAGCAGCCGGGGCTCTGGGGCCAACGTCCTGACTTTC
.,TRBV5-5,TRBJ2-2,.,CASSLQGSNTGELFF,TGTGCCAGCAGCTTACAGGGTTCGAACACCGGGGAGCTGTTTTTT
many,TRBV20-1,TRBJ2-5,.,CSARDARGETQYF,TGCAGTGCTAGAGATGCGAGGGGAGAGACCCAGTACTTC
.,TRBV7-7,TRBJ2-5,TRBD2,CASSLARREGQETQYF,TGTGCTAGCAGCTTAGCTAGGAGGGAGGGTCAAGAGACCCAGTACTTC
.,TRBV19,TRBJ2-7,TRBD1,CASSIGQGSTYEQYF,TGTGCCAGTAGTATCGGACAGGGAAGCACCTACGAGCAGTACTTC
many,TRBV19,TRBJ2-1,TRBD1,CASSRPRQGDAYNEQFF,TGTGCCAGTAGTAGGCCGAGGCAGGGGGATGCCTACAATGAGCAGTTCTTC
.,TRBV12-3/TRBV12-4,TRBJ2-7,.,CASSRGREQYF,TGTGCCAGCAGCCGGGGTCGCGAGCAGTACTTC
many,TRBV6-5,TRBJ1-5,.,CASSYLGRHSNQPQHF,TGTGCCAGCAGTTACCTAGGACGGCATAGCAATCAGCCCCAGCATTTT